This T cell receptor (beta chain) was recorded in a study of low-dose radiotherapy and immunotherapy resistance in tumors. At the level of the study: Patients took 300 mg oral aspirin daily for four cycles from cycle 1 day 1.

Germline CDR1 reads MNHEY; CDR2 reads SVGEGT. V lost 6 bases and J 4 bases, leaving 4 bases between the germline ends. This CDR3 spans 11 amino acids. This sample's time point: after trial treatment. Treatment defined: LDRT plus nivolumab, ipilimumab, low-dose cyclophosphamide and aspirin (RACIN trial). Gene-specific TRAV and TRBV primers were used for first-strand cDNA, covering alpha and beta chains. With a V-primer adapter and a constant-region primer, TCRs were amplified for roughly 21 PCR cycles. TCRdb re-called the reads with MiXCR, one entry per CDR3 protein. Among just over 90,000 distinct CDR3 sequences listed, 20% to 25% were seen once.

This sample comprised PBMCs, obtained after low-dose radiotherapy plus immunotherapy. The receptor was derived from a female donor with ovarian cancer. The chain is built from TRBV6-2 or TRBV6-3 and TRBJ2-1, with D unresolved. This CDR3 reads CASRIYNEQFF. The CDR3 DNA reads TGTGCCAGCAGGATTTACAATGAGCAGTTCTTC.